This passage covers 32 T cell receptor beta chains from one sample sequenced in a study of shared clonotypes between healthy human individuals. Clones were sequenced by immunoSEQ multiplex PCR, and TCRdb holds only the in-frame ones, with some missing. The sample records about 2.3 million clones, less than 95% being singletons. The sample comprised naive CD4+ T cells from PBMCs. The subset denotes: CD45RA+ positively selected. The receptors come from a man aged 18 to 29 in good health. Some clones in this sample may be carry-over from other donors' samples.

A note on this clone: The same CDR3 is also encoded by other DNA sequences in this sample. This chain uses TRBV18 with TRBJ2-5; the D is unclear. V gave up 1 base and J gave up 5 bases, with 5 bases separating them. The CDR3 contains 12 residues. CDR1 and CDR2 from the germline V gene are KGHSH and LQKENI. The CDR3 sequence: CASSPLGETQYF. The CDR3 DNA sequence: TGTGCCAGCTCACCACTTGGGGAGACCCAGTACTTC.

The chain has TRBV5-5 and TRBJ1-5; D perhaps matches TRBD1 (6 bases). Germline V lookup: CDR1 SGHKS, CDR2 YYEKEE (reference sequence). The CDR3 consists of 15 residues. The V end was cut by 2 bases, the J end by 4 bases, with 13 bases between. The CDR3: CASSFSGGWNQPQHF. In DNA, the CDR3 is TGTGCCAGCAGCTTTTCCGGGGGCTGGAATCAGCCCCAGCATTTT.

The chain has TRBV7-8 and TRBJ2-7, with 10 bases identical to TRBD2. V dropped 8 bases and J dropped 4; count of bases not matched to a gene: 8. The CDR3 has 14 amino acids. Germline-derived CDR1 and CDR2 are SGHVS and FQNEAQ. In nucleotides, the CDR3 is TGTGCCAGCCGACAGACTAGCGGGCCATACGAGCAGTACTTC. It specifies CASRQTSGPYEQYF.

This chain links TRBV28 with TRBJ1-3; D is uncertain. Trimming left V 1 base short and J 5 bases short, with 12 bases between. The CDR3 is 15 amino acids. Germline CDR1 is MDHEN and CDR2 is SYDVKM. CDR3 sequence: CASSLYVTGRNTIYF. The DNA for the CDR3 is TGTGCCAGCAGTTTATACGTGACTGGGAGAAACACCATATATTTT.

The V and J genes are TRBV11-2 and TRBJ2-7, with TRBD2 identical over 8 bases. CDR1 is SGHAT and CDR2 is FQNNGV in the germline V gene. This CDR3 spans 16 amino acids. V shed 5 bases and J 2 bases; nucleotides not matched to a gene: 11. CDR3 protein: CASSPLSGKGPYEQYF. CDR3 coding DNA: TGTGCCAGCAGCCCACTTAGCGGGAAGGGTCCCTACGAGCAGTACTTC.

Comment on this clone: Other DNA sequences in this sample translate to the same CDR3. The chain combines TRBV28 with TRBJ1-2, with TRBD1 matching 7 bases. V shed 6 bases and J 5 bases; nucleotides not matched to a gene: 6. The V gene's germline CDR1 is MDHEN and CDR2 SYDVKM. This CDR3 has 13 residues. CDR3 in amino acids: CASSPGGRYGYTF. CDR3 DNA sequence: TGTGCCAGCAGCCCAGGGGGGCGTTATGGCTACACCTTC.

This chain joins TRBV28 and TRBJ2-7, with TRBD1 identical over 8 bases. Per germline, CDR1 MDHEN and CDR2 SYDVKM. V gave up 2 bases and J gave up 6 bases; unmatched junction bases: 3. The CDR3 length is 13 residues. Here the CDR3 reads CASSLQGAGEQYF. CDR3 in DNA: TGTGCCAGCAGTTTACAGGGGGCGGGCGAGCAGTACTTC.

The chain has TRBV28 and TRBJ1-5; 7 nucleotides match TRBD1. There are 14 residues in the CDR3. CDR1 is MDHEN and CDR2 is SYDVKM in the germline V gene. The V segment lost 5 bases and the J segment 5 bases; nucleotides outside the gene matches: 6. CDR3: CASSPGRGYQPQHF. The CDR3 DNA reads TGTGCCAGCAGTCCTGGCAGGGGGTATCAGCCCCAGCATTTT.

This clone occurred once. CDR3 residues: CASSRLGTDTQYF. Here the CDR3 DNA reads TGTGCCAGCAGCCGTCTAGGGACAGATACGCAGTATTTT. The chain is built from TRBV7-2 and TRBJ2-3, with D unclear. CDR1 is SGHTA and CDR2 is FQGNSA in the germline V gene. V was trimmed by 5 bases and J by 3 bases, leaving 9 bases between them. This CDR3 contains 13 residues.

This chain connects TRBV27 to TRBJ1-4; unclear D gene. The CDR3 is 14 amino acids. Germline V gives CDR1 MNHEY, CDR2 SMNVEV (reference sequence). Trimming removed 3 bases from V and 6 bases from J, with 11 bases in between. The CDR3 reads CASSFAGGDEKLFF. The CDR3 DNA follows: TGTGCCAGCAGTTTTGCCGGTGGGGATGAAAAACTGTTTTTT.

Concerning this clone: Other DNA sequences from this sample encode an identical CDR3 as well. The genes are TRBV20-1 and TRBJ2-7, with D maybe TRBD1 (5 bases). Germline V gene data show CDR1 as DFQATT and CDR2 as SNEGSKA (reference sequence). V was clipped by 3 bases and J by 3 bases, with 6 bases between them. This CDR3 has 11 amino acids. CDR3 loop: CSASRGYEQYF. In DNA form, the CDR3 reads TGCAGTGCTAGTAGGGGCTACGAGCAGTACTTC.

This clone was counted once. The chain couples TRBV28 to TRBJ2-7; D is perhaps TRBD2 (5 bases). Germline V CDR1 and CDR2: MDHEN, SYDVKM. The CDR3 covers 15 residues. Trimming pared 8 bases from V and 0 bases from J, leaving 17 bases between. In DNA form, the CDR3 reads TGTGCCAGCTCCCGATCCCCTCGGGGCTCCTACGAGCAGTACTTC. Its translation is CASSRSPRGSYEQYF.

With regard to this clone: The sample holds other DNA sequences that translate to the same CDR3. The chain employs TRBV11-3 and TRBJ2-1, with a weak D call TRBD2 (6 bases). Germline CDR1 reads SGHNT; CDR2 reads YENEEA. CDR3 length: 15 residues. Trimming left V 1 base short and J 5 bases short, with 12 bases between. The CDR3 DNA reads TGTGCCAGCAGCTTAGTCGGGAGTGGTAACAATGAGCAGTTCTTC. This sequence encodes CASSLVGSGNNEQFF. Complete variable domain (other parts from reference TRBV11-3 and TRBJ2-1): EAGVVQSPRYKIIEKKQPVAFWCNPISGHNTLYWYLQNLGQGPELLIRYENEEAVDDSQLPKDRFSAERLKGVDSTLKIQPAELGDSAVYLCASSLVGSGNNEQFFGPGTRLTVL.

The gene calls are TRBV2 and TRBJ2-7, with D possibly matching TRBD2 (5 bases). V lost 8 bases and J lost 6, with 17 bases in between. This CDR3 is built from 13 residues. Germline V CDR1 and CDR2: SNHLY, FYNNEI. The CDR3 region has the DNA TGTGCCAGCCAGGTCTGGGCCAGCGGCGAGCAGTACTTC. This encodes CASQVWASGEQYF.

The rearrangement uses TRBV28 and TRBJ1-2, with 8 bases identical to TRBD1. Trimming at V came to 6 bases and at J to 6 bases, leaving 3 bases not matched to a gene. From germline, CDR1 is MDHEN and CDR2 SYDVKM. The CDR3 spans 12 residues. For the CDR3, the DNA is TGTGCCAGCAGGACAGGGGCAAATGGCTACACCTTC. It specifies CASRTGANGYTF.

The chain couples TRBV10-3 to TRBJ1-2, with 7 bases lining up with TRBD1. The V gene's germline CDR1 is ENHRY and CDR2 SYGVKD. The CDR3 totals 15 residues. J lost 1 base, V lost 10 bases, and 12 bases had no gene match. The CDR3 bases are TGTGCCACTGTGACGGGGGACAGTCTTAACTATGGCTACACCTTC. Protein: CATVTGDSLNYGYTF.

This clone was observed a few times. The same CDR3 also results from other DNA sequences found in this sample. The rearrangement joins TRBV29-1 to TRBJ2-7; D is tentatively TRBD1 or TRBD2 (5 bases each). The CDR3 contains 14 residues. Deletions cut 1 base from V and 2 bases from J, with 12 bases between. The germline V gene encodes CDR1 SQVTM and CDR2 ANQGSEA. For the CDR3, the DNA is TGCAGCGTTGAAGGTGGCCAGGGAGCCTACGAGCAGTACTTC. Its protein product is CSVEGGQGAYEQYF.

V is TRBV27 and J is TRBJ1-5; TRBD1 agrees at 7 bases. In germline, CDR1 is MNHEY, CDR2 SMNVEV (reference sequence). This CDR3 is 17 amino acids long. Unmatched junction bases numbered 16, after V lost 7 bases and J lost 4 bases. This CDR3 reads CASTRKGAGYRNQPQHF. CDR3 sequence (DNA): TGTGCCAGCACCCGGAAGGGGGCGGGGTATCGGAATCAGCCCCAGCATTTT.

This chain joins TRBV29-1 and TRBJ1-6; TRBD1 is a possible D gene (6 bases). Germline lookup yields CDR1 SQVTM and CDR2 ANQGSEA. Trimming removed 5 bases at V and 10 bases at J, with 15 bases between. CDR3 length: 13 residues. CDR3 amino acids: CSVLQGSGSPLHF. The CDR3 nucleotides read TGCAGCGTTTTACAGGGAAGTGGGTCACCCCTCCACTTT.

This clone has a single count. The CDR3 loop is CASSADGTTDTQYF. The CDR3 DNA follows: TGCGCCAGCAGCGCAGACGGGACCACAGATACGCAGTATTTT. The chain recombines TRBV5-1 with TRBJ2-3; D is tentatively TRBD1 or TRBD2 (5 bases each). Deletions cut 4 bases from V and 2 bases from J, with 11 bases between. CDR3 size: 14 residues. Germline V gene data show CDR1 as SGHRS and CDR2 as YFSETQ.

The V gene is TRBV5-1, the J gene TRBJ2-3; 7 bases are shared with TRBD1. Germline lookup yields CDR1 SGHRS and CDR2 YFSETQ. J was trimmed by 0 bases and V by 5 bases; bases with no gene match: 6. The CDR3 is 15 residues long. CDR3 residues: CASRRSGGSTDTQYF. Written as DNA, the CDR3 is TGCGCCAGCAGGCGCTCAGGGGGTAGCACAGATACGCAGTATTTT. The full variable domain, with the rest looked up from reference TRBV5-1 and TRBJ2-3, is KAGVTQTPRYLIKTRGQQVTLSCSPISGHRSVSWYQQTPGQGLQFLFEYFSETQRNKGNFPGRFSGRQFSNSRSEMNVSTLELGDSALYLCASRRSGGSTDTQYFGPGTRLTVL.

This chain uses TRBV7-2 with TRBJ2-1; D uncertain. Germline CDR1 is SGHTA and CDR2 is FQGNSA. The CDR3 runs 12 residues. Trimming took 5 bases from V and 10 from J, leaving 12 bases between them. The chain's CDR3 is CASSPRFSEQFF. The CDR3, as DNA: TGTGCCAGCAGCCCCCGTTTTAGCGAGCAGTTCTTC.

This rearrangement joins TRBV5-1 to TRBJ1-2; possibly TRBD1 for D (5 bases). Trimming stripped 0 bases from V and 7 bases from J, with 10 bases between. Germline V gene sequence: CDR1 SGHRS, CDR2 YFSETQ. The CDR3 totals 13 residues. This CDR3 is CASSLAGSVGYTF. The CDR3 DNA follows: TGCGCCAGCAGCTTGGCAGGGTCCGTTGGCTACACCTTC.

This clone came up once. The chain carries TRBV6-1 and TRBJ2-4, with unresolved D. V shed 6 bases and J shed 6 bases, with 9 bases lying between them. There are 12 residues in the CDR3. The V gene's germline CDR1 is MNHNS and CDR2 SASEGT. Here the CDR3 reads CASRDDLNIQYF. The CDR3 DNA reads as TGTGCCAGCAGGGACGACCTAAACATTCAGTACTTC.

The CDR3 region has the DNA TGTGCCAGCAGCTTAGATGTTAGCGGGAGCGGTCCAGATACGCAGTATTTT. Amino acids: CASSLDVSGSGPDTQYF. The chain joins TRBV7-2 to TRBJ2-3, with 9 bases matching TRBD2. The CDR3 length is 17 residues. Germline-derived CDR1 and CDR2 are SGHTA and FQGNSA. The ends lost 1 base at V and 4 bases at J; junction bases unmatched: 9. The whole variable domain, filled in from reference TRBV7-2 and TRBJ2-3, reads GAGVSQSPSNKVTEKGKDVELRCDPISGHTALYWYRQSLGQGLEFLIYFQGNSAPDKSGLPSDRFSAERTGGSVSTLTIQRTQQEDSAVYLCASSLDVSGSGPDTQYFGPGTRLTVL.

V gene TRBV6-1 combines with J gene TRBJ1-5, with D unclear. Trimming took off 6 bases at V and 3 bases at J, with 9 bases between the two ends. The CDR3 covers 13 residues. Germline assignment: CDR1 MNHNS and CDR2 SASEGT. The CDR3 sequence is CASRGRTNQPQHF. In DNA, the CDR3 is TGTGCCAGCAGAGGCAGGACCAATCAGCCCCAGCATTTT.

CDR3 nucleotide sequence: TGTGCCAGCAGCCCCAGGGGTACAGTTGAAGCTTTCTTT. It encodes CASSPRGTVEAFF. The gene calls are TRBV7-9 and TRBJ1-1; D is perhaps TRBD1 (6 bases). Trimming stripped 5 bases from V and 7 bases from J, with 14 bases between. Per germline, CDR1 SEHNR and CDR2 FQNEAQ (reference sequence). The CDR3 has 13 amino acids.

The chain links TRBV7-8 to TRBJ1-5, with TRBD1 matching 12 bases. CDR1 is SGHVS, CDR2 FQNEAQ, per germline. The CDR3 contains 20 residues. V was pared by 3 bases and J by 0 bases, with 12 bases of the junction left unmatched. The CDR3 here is CASSFVPGDRGLGSNQPQHF. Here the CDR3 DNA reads TGTGCCAGCAGCTTTGTGCCGGGGGACAGGGGGCTGGGTAGCAATCAGCCCCAGCATTTT.

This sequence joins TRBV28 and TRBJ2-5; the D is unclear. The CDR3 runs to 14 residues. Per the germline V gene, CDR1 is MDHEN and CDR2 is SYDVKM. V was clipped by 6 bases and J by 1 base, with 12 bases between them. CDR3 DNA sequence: TGTGCCAGCAGCCGATCACTCGGCCAAGAGACCCAGTACTTC. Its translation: CASSRSLGQETQYF.

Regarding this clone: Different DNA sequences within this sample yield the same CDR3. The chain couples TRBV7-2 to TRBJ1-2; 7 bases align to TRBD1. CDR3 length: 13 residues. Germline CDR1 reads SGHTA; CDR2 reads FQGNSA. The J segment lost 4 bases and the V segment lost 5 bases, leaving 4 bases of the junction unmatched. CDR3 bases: TGTGCCAGCAGCACGGGACAGAGCTATGGCTACACCTTC. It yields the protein CASSTGQSYGYTF.

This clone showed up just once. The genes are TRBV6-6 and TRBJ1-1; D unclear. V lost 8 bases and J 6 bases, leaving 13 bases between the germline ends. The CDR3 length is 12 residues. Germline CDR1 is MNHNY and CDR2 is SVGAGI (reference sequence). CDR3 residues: CASRDRSAEAFF. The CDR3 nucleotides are TGTGCCAGCCGGGATAGGTCGGCTGAAGCTTTCTTT.

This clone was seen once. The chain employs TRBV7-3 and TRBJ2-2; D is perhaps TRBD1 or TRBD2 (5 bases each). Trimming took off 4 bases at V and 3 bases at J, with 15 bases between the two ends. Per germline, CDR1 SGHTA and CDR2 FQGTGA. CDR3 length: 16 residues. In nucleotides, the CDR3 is TGTGCCAGCAGCTCACCGGGACGCCCGGACACCGGGGAGCTGTTTTTT. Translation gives CASSSPGRPDTGELFF.